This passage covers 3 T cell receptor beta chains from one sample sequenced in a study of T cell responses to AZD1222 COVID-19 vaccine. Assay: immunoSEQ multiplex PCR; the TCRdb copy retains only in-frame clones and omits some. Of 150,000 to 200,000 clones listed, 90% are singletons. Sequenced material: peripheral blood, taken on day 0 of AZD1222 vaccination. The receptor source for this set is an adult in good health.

CDR3 DNA sequence: TGTGCCAGCAGTTTTATGCGGGGCCCCGACTACGAGCAGTACTTC. It is translated as CASSFMRGPDYEQYF. The rearrangement joins TRBV28 to TRBJ2-7; possible D gene TRBD2, 6 bases. CDR1 is MDHEN, CDR2 SYDVKM, per germline. The CDR3 covers 15 residues. The V end lost 3 bases, the J end lost 3 bases, and 15 bases lay between the germline ends.

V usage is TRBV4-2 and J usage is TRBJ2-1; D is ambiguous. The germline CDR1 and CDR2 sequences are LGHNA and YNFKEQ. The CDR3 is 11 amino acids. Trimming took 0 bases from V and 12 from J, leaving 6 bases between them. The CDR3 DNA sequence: TGTGCCAGCAGCCAAGAAGTACGGCAGTTCTTC. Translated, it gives CASSQEVRQFF.

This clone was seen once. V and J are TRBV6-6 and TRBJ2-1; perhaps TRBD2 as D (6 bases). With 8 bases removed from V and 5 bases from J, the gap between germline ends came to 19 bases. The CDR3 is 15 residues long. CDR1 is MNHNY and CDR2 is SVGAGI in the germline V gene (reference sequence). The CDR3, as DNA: TGTGCCAGCCCCCCCGCGGGGCAGTTGCACAATGAGCAGTTCTTC. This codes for CASPPAGQLHNEQFF.